This paragraph covers one T cell receptor (beta chain) sequence. Original analysis: Reference gene primer amplification in the assay estimated nucleated cell counts. Profiled with immunoSEQ multiplex PCR; TCRdb holds only in-frame clones, not every one. V and J calls and clone size are those listed in that table; D and trimming were worked out from the DNA. The repertoire has around 260,000 clones, 89% of them found once; the top ten carry 0.85% to 0.95%. Per the germline V gene, CDR1 is LNHDA and CDR2 is SQIVND (reference sequence). V trimming: 3 bases; J trimming: 0 bases; junction bases outside the gene matches: 10. The CDR3 loop spans 18 amino acids. The sample originates from a study of blood T cell repertoires in COVID-19. About the research overall: The origin of the acute and convalescent COVID-19 samples was the United States, Italy and Spain.

The sequence came from a woman aged 35 to 49 who had recovered from COVID-19. Material: peripheral blood. The genes are TRBV19 and TRBJ1-2; 10 bases fit TRBD1. In DNA, the CDR3 is TGTGCCAGTAGTATGGCGTGGACAGGGGGGGCTTCTAACTATGGCTACACCTTC. Translation gives CASSMAWTGGASNYGYTF. Full variable domain (outside the CDR3, taken from reference TRBV19 and TRBJ1-2): DGGITQSPKYLFRKEGQNVTLSCEQNLNHDAMYWYRQDPGQGLRLIYYSQIVNDFQKGDIAEGYSVSREKKESFPLTVTSAQKNPTAFYLCASSMAWTGGASNYGYTFGSGTRLTVV.